The 26 T cell receptor beta chains listed next were all sequenced from one sample in a study of response to subunit inactivated influenza vaccine (dated 2018 in TCRdb). The method behind the library was RT-PCR. For sequencing, an Illumina HiSeq 2500 was employed. TCRdb took the public reads, trimmed them with fastp at Q25, ran MiXCR for clone calling and kept in-frame beta chains. Each CDR3 protein gets just one entry, which takes the most common genes and DNA from the rows behind it. This sample holds about 780,000 distinct CDR3 sequences; about 18% were observed only once. About 11% of the sample is held by the ten biggest clonotypes. Sequences were derived from PBMCs from blood, sampled about 5 days after vaccination. These receptors were obtained from a man aged 45-60 years who received an inactivated influenza vaccine. Donor details come from another sample of the same person, matched by shared clones.

This clonotype was observed at least ten times. V is TRBV5-1 and J is TRBJ2-3, with D possibly matching TRBD2 (6 bases). Germline CDR1 SGHRS, CDR2 YFSETQ. V was trimmed by 4 bases and J by 4 bases, leaving 22 bases between them. The CDR3 contains 17 residues. CDR3: CASSTPGGGLQADTQYF. The CDR3 nucleotides read TGCGCCAGCAGCACCCCCGGTGGGGGGTTACAGGCAGATACGCAGTATTTT.

This chain uses TRBV21-1 with TRBJ2-1. TRBV21-1 represents a pseudogene. The CDR3 length is 13 residues. The chain's CDR3 is CAPLADYYNEQFF. The CDR3 DNA sequence: TGTGCCCCACTTGCGGACTACTACAATGAGCAGTTCTTC.

This clonotype has a handful of counts. V is TRBV4-2 and J is TRBJ2-7; 7 bases map to TRBD1. Looked up from germline, CDR1 is LGHNA and CDR2 is YNFKEQ. Trimming cost V 1 base and J 3 bases; bases outside gene matches: 12. This CDR3 has 17 residues. DNA for the CDR3: TGTGCCAGCAGCCAAGCCGGGACAGCAATAAGAAACTACGAGCAGTACTTC. As protein: CASSQAGTAIRNYEQYF.

This clonotype was seen more than once but under ten times. V and J are TRBV5-8 and TRBJ2-5; D gene ambiguous. The CDR3 consists of 12 residues. Between the trimmed V and J ends, which lost 4 bases and 2 bases, there was a span of 6 bases. Germline loops: CDR1 SGHTS, CDR2 YDEGEE. Here the CDR3 DNA reads TGTGCCAGCAGCGGGCCGCAAGAGACCCAGTACTTC. Its translation is CASSGPQETQYF.

V gene TRBV11-2 combines with J gene TRBJ1-3; D gene uncertain. V was cut by 5 bases and J by 5 bases, with 19 bases left in between. Looked up from germline, CDR1 is SGHAT and CDR2 is FQNNGV. The CDR3 is 16 residues long. The CDR3 sequence: CASSAFRAPNRNTIYF. The CDR3, as DNA: TGTGCCAGCAGCGCGTTTAGGGCGCCCAACAGAAACACCATATATTTT.

This clonotype was observed a few times. The CDR3 DNA follows: TGCGCCAGCAGCTTGATGAGTAGCACAGATACGCAGTATTTT. Translating it yields CASSLMSSTDTQYF. This chain uses TRBV5-1 with TRBJ2-3; no reliable D call. CDR1 and CDR2 (germline): SGHRS, YFSETQ. The CDR3 spans 14 residues. Trimming took off 1 base at V and 0 bases at J, with 6 bases between the two ends.

The V call is TRBV20-1, the J call TRBJ2-7, with unresolved D. Trimming removed 2 bases from V and 2 bases from J, with 13 bases in between. Looked up from germline, CDR1 is DFQATT and CDR2 is SNEGSKA (reference sequence). The CDR3 consists of 14 residues. CDR3 sequence (DNA): TGCAGTGCTAGAACGTCTACAAACCCCTACGAGCAGTACTTC. It is translated as CSARTSTNPYEQYF.

This clonotype has only a few counts. The chain is built from TRBV7-9 and TRBJ2-7, with D hard to call. Per the germline V gene, CDR1 is SEHNR and CDR2 is FQNEAQ (reference sequence). Trimming took off 6 bases at V and 3 bases at J, with 9 bases between the two ends. CDR3 length: 12 amino acids. The CDR3 region has the DNA TGTGCCAGCAGATTTTCTCACTACGAGCAGTACTTC. Its translation is CASRFSHYEQYF.

Many counts were recorded for this clonotype. A read error may account for a junction end that differs from germline. The V and J genes are TRBV10-3 and TRBJ2-3; D is tentatively TRBD1 or TRBD2 (5 bases each). This CDR3 region has 15 residues. CDR1 is ENHRY, CDR2 SYGVKD, per germline. The CDR3 DNA reads as TGTGCCGTCAGCCCAGGGTTGGAGGTCACAGATACGCAGTATTTT. Protein product: CAVSPGLEVTDTQYF.

This clonotype was counted only a few times. The chain uses TRBV6-5 and TRBJ2-5; 9 bases map to TRBD2. The CDR3 is 15 amino acids. V was pared by 5 bases and J by 4 bases, with 8 bases of the junction left unmatched. Germline CDR1 reads MNHEY; CDR2 reads SVGAGI. CDR3 amino acids: CASSHDSGSAETQYF. The CDR3 nucleotides read TGTGCCAGCAGTCACGATAGCGGGAGCGCAGAGACCCAGTACTTC.

This clonotype was picked up many times. The rearrangement uses TRBV12-3 or TRBV12-4 and TRBJ2-7; D is unclear. Trimming removed 2 bases at V and 7 bases at J, with 6 bases between. The CDR3 loop spans 11 amino acids. The CDR3 protein is CASSLFGEQYF. The CDR3 nucleotides read TGTGCCAGCAGTTTATTCGGAGAGCAGTACTTC.

This clonotype occurred a few times. This chain connects TRBV20-1 to TRBJ2-5; TRBD2 might be the D (6 bases). This CDR3 has 13 residues. V lost 3 bases, J lost 7 bases, and 15 bases lay in between. CDR1 and CDR2 from the germline V gene are DFQATT and SNEGSKA (reference sequence). CDR3: CSASNGEEGTQYF. CDR3 nucleotide sequence: TGCAGTGCTAGTAACGGGGAGGAAGGGACCCAGTACTTC.

The chain couples TRBV2 to TRBJ2-5, with 8 nucleotides matching TRBD1. J lost 6 bases, V lost 1 base, and 4 bases had no gene match. Germline values: CDR1 SNHLY, CDR2 FYNNEI. The CDR3 loop spans 14 amino acids. The CDR3 nucleotides read TGTGCCAGCAGTGAAGGGACAGGGAAACAGACCCAGTACTTC. Translating it yields CASSEGTGKQTQYF.

This clonotype was recorded a few times. The rearrangement links TRBV5-1 to TRBJ2-1, with TRBD2 matching over 8 bases. The CDR3 contains 16 residues. The junction had 8 bases not matched to a gene; V was cut back by 2 bases and J by 4 bases. The germline gives CDR1 SGHRS, CDR2 YFSETQ. The CDR3 region has the DNA TGCGCCAGCAGCTTAAACAGCGGGGGCTTATACAATGAGCAGTTCTTC. Translated: CASSLNSGGLYNEQFF.

In regard to this clonotype: Possible read error: a much larger clone is one base away. The chain joins TRBV5-1 to TRBJ1-1, with no clear D. Germline V CDR1 and CDR2: SGHRS, YFSETQ. V was trimmed by 3 bases and J by 0 bases, leaving 18 bases between them. This CDR3 region has 17 residues. CDR3 coding DNA: TGCGCCAGCAGCTATAAGGATCCTGAGACCATGAACACTGAAGCTTTCTTT. This encodes CASSYKDPETMNTEAFF. Drawing the rest from reference TRBV5-1 and TRBJ1-1, the complete variable domain is KAGVTQTPRYLIKTRGQQVTLSCSPISGHRSVSWYQQTPGQGLQFLFEYFSETQRNKGNFPGRFSGRQFSNSRSEMNVSTLELGDSALYLCASSYKDPETMNTEAFFGQGTRLTVV.

The V call is TRBV12-3 or TRBV12-4, the J call TRBJ1-2; D gene unclear. The CDR3 loop spans 13 amino acids. The ends were cut back, 6 bases at V and 6 bases at J, with 14 bases in the middle. This chain's CDR3 is CASSRASGHGYTF. The CDR3 coding sequence is TGTGCCAGCAGCCGTGCTTCGGGCCATGGCTACACCTTC.

The CDR3 sequence: CASSARWGDEQYF. CDR3 bases: TGTGCCAGCAGCGCCCGATGGGGCGACGAGCAGTACTTC. This sequence joins TRBV9 and TRBJ2-7, with D maybe TRBD1 (5 bases). The V gene lost 3 bases and the J gene lost 5 bases, with 12 bases spanning the gap. The CDR3 has 13 residues. Germline CDR1 reads SGDLS; CDR2 reads YYNGEE.

This clonotype was picked up a small number of times. V and J are TRBV4-1 and TRBJ1-5; 9 bases agree with TRBD1. The CDR3 has 15 residues. In germline, CDR1 is MGHRA, CDR2 YSYEKL. V was pared by 5 bases and J by 5 bases, with 7 bases of the junction left unmatched. DNA for the CDR3: TGCGCCAGCAGCGGCCGGGACAGGGATCATCAGCCCCAGCATTTT. Residues: CASSGRDRDHQPQHF.

The CDR3 is CASSFHEREGQYF. DNA for the CDR3: TGTGCCAGCAGCTTTCATGAGCGGGAGGGGCAGTATTTT. This chain connects TRBV7-9 to TRBJ2-3; 10 bases line up with TRBD2. Germline V CDR1 and CDR2: SEHNR, FQNEAQ (reference sequence). V dropped 3 bases and J dropped 11; count of bases not matched to a gene: 5. This CDR3 contains 13 residues.

This clonotype was found a few times. The V call is TRBV12-3 or TRBV12-4, the J call TRBJ2-5; possible D gene TRBD1, 6 bases. CDR3 length equals 14 residues. V dropped 6 bases and J dropped 4 bases, with 15 bases sitting between them. CDR3 sequence (DNA): TGTGCCAGCAGACACACAGGGTTTCGAGAGACCCAGTACTTC. Residues: CASRHTGFRETQYF.

This clonotype appeared a few times. The V gene is TRBV28, the J gene TRBJ1-5; 8 nucleotides line up with TRBD1. The CDR3 is made up of 15 amino acids. Germline V gives CDR1 MDHEN, CDR2 SYDVKM. V was pared by 7 bases and J by 4 bases, with 9 bases of the junction left unmatched. CDR3 region: CASTIWTGRNQPQHF. The CDR3 bases are TGTGCCAGCACCATATGGACAGGGCGTAATCAGCCCCAGCATTTT.

This clonotype was counted only a few times. The chain combines TRBV6-2 or TRBV6-3 with TRBJ2-1; a weak D match, TRBD1 (6 bases). This CDR3 contains 16 residues. Between the trimmed V and J ends, which lost 5 bases and 6 bases, there was a span of 20 bases. The germline V gene has CDR1 MNHEY and CDR2 SVGEGT. CDR3 residues: CASSAFGRIGGNEQFF. The CDR3 bases are TGTGCCAGCAGTGCGTTCGGGCGGATAGGGGGCAATGAGCAGTTCTTC.

The rearrangement joins TRBV15 to TRBJ1-4; D is ambiguous. The CDR3 is 15 amino acids. Germline CDR1 reads LNHNV; CDR2 reads YYDKDF (reference sequence). The ends were cut back, 3 bases at V and 0 bases at J, with 8 bases in the middle. The CDR3 protein is CATSRAVATNEKLFF. As DNA, the CDR3 is TGTGCCACCAGCAGGGCAGTGGCAACTAATGAAAAACTGTTTTTT.

This clonotype was counted between two and nine times. This chain joins TRBV12-3 or TRBV12-4 and TRBJ1-1; D gene uncertain. CDR3 length: 14 amino acids. V was cut by 2 bases and J by 1 base, with 8 bases left in between. In DNA form, the CDR3 reads TGTGCCAGCAGTTTATTGGGGTCGAACACTGAAGCTTTCTTT. Protein: CASSLLGSNTEAFF.

This chain joins TRBV6-1 and TRBJ1-4; 10 nucleotides align to TRBD1. The CDR3 runs 17 residues. Germline CDR1 and CDR2: MNHNS and SASEGT. V dropped 5 bases and J dropped 3; count of bases not matched to a gene: 9. CDR3 in amino acids: CASSPGTGVLANEKLFF. In nucleotides, the CDR3 is TGTGCCAGCAGTCCGGGGACAGGGGTTTTGGCTAATGAAAAACTGTTTTTT.

Notes on this clonotype: The limits of the CDR3 on the DNA are not certain, so only TCRdb's listed CDR3 is given. The chain joins TRBV28 to TRBJ1-6; the table's D call TRBD1 went unverified against the DNA. Germline CDR1 MDHEN, CDR2 SYDVKM. The CDR3 length equals 18 residues, ends included. The CDR3 protein is CASSLLLYGRTVNSPLHF.